This TCR beta chain is drawn from a study of OX40 agonist ivuxolimab in advanced cancers. Turning to the overall study: Ivuxolimab, which targeted the costimulatory receptor OX40 (CD134), was an agonistic, fully human IgG2 monoclonal antibody. Intravenous ivuxolimab was administered to patients every 2 weeks at six dose levels: 0.01, 0.1, 0.3, 1.5, 3 and 10 mg/kg. Of the roughly 52 dose-escalation patients, hepatocellular carcinoma was present in roughly 19, melanoma in some 15, renal cell carcinoma in 9 and head and neck cancer in 9. The dose-escalation cohort was around 83% male with a mean age of approximately 60 years, ranging from roughly 23 to 90. Patients were allowed to have had prior anti-PD-1, anti-PD-L1 or anti-CTLA-4 therapy, and 40% of the dose-escalation patients had been treated with checkpoint inhibitors. Partial responses were achieved by three dose-escalation patients, of whom one had hepatocellular carcinoma and two had cutaneous melanoma. The purpose of peripheral TCRbeta sequencing was to test whether ivuxolimab changed TCR sequence diversity and led to clonal T-cell expansion. The paper describes the monotherapy dose-escalation part (N of about 47 patients) of the phase I trial of ivuxolimab.

V drops 2 bases and J drops 1 base, leaving 14 bases in between. The CDR3 has 17 amino acids, counting the end cysteine and phenylalanine. Just the 51-base CDR3 DNA is kept, in frame starting at base 1. The germline V gene encodes CDR1 MGHRA and CDR2 YSYEKL. Patients with a history of autoimmune disease or receiving systemic immunosuppression were excluded from the trial. Peripheral blood for TCR sequencing was drawn from every dose cohort at baseline, at cycle 4 day 1 and at cycle 7 day 1. Samples came from an open-label, multicenter, first-in-human phase I dose-escalation trial of ivuxolimab. The trial enrolled adults with locally advanced or metastatic head and neck squamous cell, hepatocellular, melanoma or renal cell carcinoma. Before TCR sequencing, CD4+ T cells and CD8+ T cells were sorted from peripheral blood as separate populations. Broader findings and caveats from the paper: After ivuxolimab, expanded clones were on average more numerous among CD8+ T cells than among CD4+ T cells. Which antigens the clonally expanded peripheral T cells were specific for was not determined. In partial responders in the 0.1-3.0 mg/kg groups, normalized peripheral clonal expansion was found to be among the lowest, especially among CD8+ T cells. Clonal expansion of both CD4+ and CD8+ blood T cells was observed from baseline to week 6 at doses 0.1 to 3.0 mg/kg. Low levels of normalized T-cell clonal expansion were also seen in some patients who did not respond.

To note about this clone: It has no known antigen specificity. It has no much larger one-base neighbor in the sample; base qualities were not kept.

Genomic DNA was isolated from the sorted cells so that the TCRbeta CDR3 region could be sequenced. TCRbeta CDR3 regions were sequenced using the immunoSEQ Assay. Here the immuneACCESS table is served through TCRdb, limited to in-frame sequences with V and J called. Missing clones are a known gap in these copies; in checked studies unresolved V genes cover under half, and the rest lacks a known reason. This sample is represented by approximately 94,000 clones; about 91% of them were singletons. The ten largest make up about 0.51% of the sample. The sequence is built from TRBV4-1 and TRBJ2-2; the D gene is perhaps TRBD2, from 6 matching bases. The sequencing here drew on CD4+ or CD8+ T cells sorted from blood, taken in a trial of the OX40 agonist ivuxolimab. This TCR derives from an adult with an advanced solid tumor such as melanoma, head and neck, liver or kidney cancer. The encoded CDR3 is CASSQPTGRENTGELFF. Read as DNA, the sequence is TGCGCCAGCAGCCAACCCACGGGGCGGGAGAACACCGGGGAGCTGTTTTTT.